This entry lists 6 T cell receptor beta chains sequenced from one sample in a study of T cells in Graves' hyperthyroidism and ophthalmopathy. Amplification of TCR beta CDR3 regions was performed using RNA transcripts as template. Primed by the HTBI set, a first-round RT-PCR was run on the TCR CDR3. MiXCR, applied by TCRdb to the multiplex PCR reads, yields one record per CDR3 protein. The data show roughly 420,000 distinct CDR3 sequences, approximately 15% seen once. The sample comprised blood. These receptor sequences come from a young woman with Graves' hyperthyroidism.

The genes are TRBV20-1 and TRBJ2-7; TRBD1 or TRBD2 may be the D gene (6 bases each). The V gene lost 3 bases and the J gene lost 5 bases, with 26 bases spanning the gap. The germline CDR1 and CDR2 sequences are DFQATT and SNEGSKA (reference sequence). There are 17 residues in the CDR3. The CDR3 DNA reads TGCAGTGCTAGGATTCTCCGGGAGAGGGGGGTGAGAAACGAGCAGTACTTC. Amino acid sequence: CSARILRERGVRNEQYF.

This clonotype was recorded a few times. The chain couples TRBV9 to TRBJ2-2, with 11 bases matching TRBD1. The CDR3 totals 16 residues. V dropped 0 bases and J dropped 7; count of bases not matched to a gene: 5. Germline lookup yields CDR1 SGDLS and CDR2 YYNGEE. The DNA for the CDR3 is TGTGCCAGCAGCGTAGGGACAGGGGGCGCGAGCGGGGAGCTGTTTTTT. Protein product: CASSVGTGGASGELFF.

This clonotype was seen at least ten times. The V and J genes are TRBV12-3 or TRBV12-4 and TRBJ2-1; no reliable D call. The CDR3 consists of 14 residues. Trimming removed 3 bases at V and 6 bases at J, with 12 bases between. CDR3: CASSFPDAGNEQFF. In DNA, the CDR3 is TGTGCCAGCAGTTTTCCGGACGCAGGCAATGAGCAGTTCTTC.

This clonotype was counted at least ten times. This chain links TRBV2 with TRBJ1-6, with D unresolved. V lost 2 bases to trimming and J lost 9 bases, with 14 bases between them. This CDR3 comprises 15 residues. Germline V lookup: CDR1 SNHLY, CDR2 FYNNEI. DNA of the CDR3: TGTGCCAGCAGTGAAAGTTGGGGTGATGGTTCACCCCTCCACTTT. This codes for CASSESWGDGSPLHF. The full variable domain, rest sourced from reference TRBV2 and TRBJ1-6, is EPEVTQTPSHQVTQMGQEVILRCVPISNHLYFYWYRQILGQKVEFLVSFYNNEISEKSEIFDDQFSVERPDGSNFTLKIRSTKLEDSAMYFCASSESWGDGSPLHFGNGTRLTVT.

This rearrangement joins TRBV7-9 to TRBJ2-1; 11 nucleotides match TRBD2. The CDR3 consists of 16 residues. Germline V gene sequence: CDR1 SEHNR, CDR2 FQNEAQ (reference sequence). V lost 6 bases, J lost 9 bases, and 13 bases stayed unmatched. Here the CDR3 DNA reads TGTGCCAGCAGGTCACAAGGGCTAGCGGGGGGCCGTGAGCAGTTCTTC. The encoded protein is CASRSQGLAGGREQFF.

Remarks on this clonotype: A much more abundant neighbour one base away suggests this may be a read error. The chain links TRBV25-1 to TRBJ1-2; TRBD1 is a possible D gene (5 bases). CDR1 MGHDK and CDR2 SYGVNS come from the germline V gene. V lost 3 bases to trimming and J lost 3 bases, with 8 bases between them. The CDR3 covers 13 residues. The CDR3 nucleotides are TGTGCCAGCAGTGAGATGACAGACTATGGCTACACCTTC. The encoded protein is CASSEMTDYGYTF.